A single sample is the source of the 7 T cell receptor beta chains below, sequenced in a study of long-term antiretroviral therapy in people with HIV. They ran version v3.0 of the immunoSEQ assay at survey level. Method: immunoSEQ multiplex PCR; TCRdb's copy keeps in-frame clones and lacks some. This sample has about 43,000 clones, with roughly 86% found just once. The sequencing here drew on unsorted PBMCs, taken 0.1 years before starting antiretroviral therapy. Receptor source: a woman between 50 and 59 years old with HIV.

With regard to this clone: Additional DNA sequences in this sample encode the identical CDR3. V usage is TRBV10-3 and J usage is TRBJ1-5, with TRBD1 as a possible D gene (5 bases). The CDR3 contains 14 residues. The germline V gene encodes CDR1 ENHRY and CDR2 SYGVKD. V lost 0 bases to trimming and J lost 4 bases, with 7 bases between them. CDR3 in DNA: TGTGCCATCAGTGAGTCCGGGGGGAATCAGCCCCAGCATTTT. Protein product: CAISESGGNQPQHF.

The rearrangement uses TRBV19 and TRBJ2-1; perhaps TRBD1 as D (6 bases). This CDR3 is built from 12 residues. V lost 8 bases, J lost 6 bases, and 11 bases lay in between. The germline V gene encodes CDR1 LNHDA and CDR2 SQIVND (reference sequence). The CDR3 DNA sequence: TGTGCCAGTTGGGGGCGTCGCAATGAGCAGTTCTTC. This codes for CASWGRRNEQFF. Based on the CDR3 plus reference TRBV19 and TRBJ2-1, the full variable domain is DGGITQSPKYLFRKEGQNVTLSCEQNLNHDAMYWYRQDPGQGLRLIYYSQIVNDFQKGDIAEGYSVSREKKESFPLTVTSAQKNPTAFYLCASWGRRNEQFFGPGTRLTVL.

The chain combines TRBV18 with TRBJ1-1; D call uncertain. Trimming removed 3 bases at V and 1 base at J, with 12 bases between. Germline lookup yields CDR1 KGHSH and CDR2 LQKENI. This CDR3 has 15 residues. The CDR3 DNA sequence: TGTGCCAGCTCACCCTCGGTCCTTGGGAACACTGAAGCTTTCTTT. Its protein is CASSPSVLGNTEAFF.

This chain links TRBV9 with TRBJ2-7; TRBD1 might be the D (6 bases). This CDR3 has 15 residues. V was pared by 3 bases and J by 3 bases, with 16 bases between. Germline CDR1 SGDLS, CDR2 YYNGEE. The CDR3 here is CASSAQGRGNYEQYF. CDR3 in DNA: TGTGCCAGCAGCGCCCAGGGCAGGGGAAACTACGAGCAGTACTTC.

The chain links TRBV7-6 to TRBJ2-7, with 9 positions matching TRBD1. This CDR3 spans 14 amino acids. V shed 5 bases and J 5 bases; nucleotides not matched to a gene: 7. Germline V gene data show CDR1 as SGHVS and CDR2 as FNYEAQ. The chain's CDR3 is CASSLWDREDEQYF. DNA of the CDR3: TGTGCCAGCAGCCTATGGGACAGGGAAGACGAGCAGTACTTC.

CDR3 protein: CASRPEPVLDTQYF. The CDR3 DNA sequence: TGTGCCAGCAGACCGGAACCAGTACTAGATACGCAGTATTTT. V usage is TRBV6-1 and J usage is TRBJ2-3; no firm D call. Trimming cost V 6 bases and J 5 bases, with 15 bases left between them. The CDR3 contains 14 residues. CDR1 MNHNS and CDR2 SASEGT come from the germline V gene.

The CDR3 DNA is TGTGCCAGCGGCGTATCCGGGACAGGGGGCGAGCAGTACTTC. This encodes CASGVSGTGGEQYF. The chain combines TRBV6-6 with TRBJ2-7; 11 bases are a match to TRBD1. Germline V lookup: CDR1 MNHNY, CDR2 SVGAGI (reference sequence). This CDR3 is 14 amino acids long. The junction had 9 bases not matched to a gene; V was cut back by 8 bases and J by 6 bases.